Following are 22 T cell receptor beta chains from one sample sequenced in a study of CD8 T cells in Susac syndrome. Reverse transcription of roughly 0.5 to 1 ug RNA was performed with random hexamers. TCRdb itself ran the immunoSEQ multiplex PCR reads through MiXCR, one entry per CDR3 protein. The table records tens of thousands of distinct CDR3 sequences, roughly 91% of them present only once. The sequenced material came from CD4+ T cells from PBMCs. The receptors stem from a human donor with Susac syndrome.

The V gene is TRBV13, the J gene TRBJ2-1; TRBD2 is a possible D gene (5 bases). The CDR3 loop spans 16 amino acids. From germline, CDR1 is PRHDT and CDR2 FYEKMQ (reference sequence). V shed 0 bases and J shed 0 bases, with 9 bases lying between them. CDR3 sequence reads: CASSLGQRFSYNEQFF. The CDR3 DNA reads TGTGCCAGCAGCTTAGGCCAGCGGTTCTCCTACAATGAGCAGTTCTTC.

The chain employs TRBV7-8 and TRBJ1-1; weak D call: TRBD1 (6 bases). The V gene lost 1 base and the J gene lost 3 bases, with 12 bases spanning the gap. The germline V gene has CDR1 SGHVS and CDR2 FQNEAQ. The CDR3 is 15 amino acids. The CDR3: CASSLEQGGYTEAFF. The CDR3 DNA reads as TGTGCCAGCAGCTTAGAACAGGGTGGATACACTGAAGCTTTCTTT. Together with reference TRBV7-8 and TRBJ1-1, the CDR3 gives the full variable domain: GAGVSQSPRYKVAKRGQDVALRCDPISGHVSLFWYQQALGQGPEFLTYFQNEAQLDKSGLPSDRFFAERPEGSVSTLKIQRTQQEDSAVYLCASSLEQGGYTEAFFGQGTRLTVV.

The CDR3 nucleotides are TGTGCCAGCAGCCAGACTTTGACTAGCTTCGCTAGGATGTACTTC. This translates into CASSQTLTSFARMYF. The V gene is TRBV7-2, the J gene TRBJ2-7; 7 nucleotides line up with TRBD2. Looked up from germline, CDR1 is SGHTA and CDR2 is FQGNSA. Trimming at V came to 5 bases and at J to 12 bases, leaving 19 bases not matched to a gene. This CDR3 contains 15 residues. Filled out from reference TRBV7-2 and TRBJ2-7, the complete variable domain reads GAGVSQSPSNKVTEKGKDVELRCDPISGHTALYWYRQSLGQGLEFLIYFQGNSAPDKSGLPSDRFSAERTGGSVSTLTIQRTQQEDSAVYLCASSQTLTSFARMYFGPGTRLTVT.

The genes are TRBV18 and TRBJ2-5; D not certain. This CDR3 comprises 13 residues. Germline assignment: CDR1 KGHSH and CDR2 LQKENI. V was cut by 2 bases and J by 2 bases, with 6 bases left in between. CDR3 protein: CASSPRLQETQYF. CDR3 nucleotide sequence: TGTGCCAGCTCACCAAGACTGCAAGAGACCCAGTACTTC.

The chain links TRBV28 to TRBJ2-7, with TRBD1 matching 8 bases. The CDR3 runs to 15 residues. Trimming cost V 5 bases and J 1 base; bases outside gene matches: 7. CDR1 and CDR2 (germline): MDHEN, SYDVKM. CDR3 DNA sequence: TGTGCCAGCAGTCTAGGGACAGGTCCTTCCTACGAGCAGTACTTC. As protein: CASSLGTGPSYEQYF.

This clonotype was detected once. This chain uses TRBV6-2 or TRBV6-3 with TRBJ2-7; perhaps TRBD1 as D (5 bases). The V end was cut by 6 bases, the J end by 7 bases, with 16 bases between. The CDR3 extends over 13 amino acids. The germline V gene encodes CDR1 MNHEY and CDR2 SVGEGT. CDR3 sequence reads: CASSDSYPLEQYF. The DNA for the CDR3 is TGTGCCAGCAGCGACAGCTACCCTTTGGAGCAGTACTTC.

J is TRBJ2-7 and V is TRBV5-4; TRBD1 agrees at 10 bases. The CDR3 contains 15 residues. Germline CDR1 is SGHNT and CDR2 is YYREEE (reference sequence). V shed 2 bases, J shed 2 bases, and the junction held 4 bases outside the gene matches. The CDR3 DNA follows: TGTGCCAGCAGCTTCTCCGGGACAGGGGCCTACGAGCAGTACTTC. Translated: CASSFSGTGAYEQYF.

The chain links TRBV30 to TRBJ2-5; no definite D call. There are 12 residues in the CDR3. Germline CDR1 reads GTSNPN; CDR2 reads SVGIG (reference sequence). Trimming took off 5 bases at V and 7 bases at J, with 14 bases between the two ends. CDR3 loop: CAWAIPSGTQYF. CDR3 nucleotide sequence: TGTGCCTGGGCAATACCATCCGGGACCCAGTACTTC. Based on the CDR3 plus reference TRBV30 and TRBJ2-5, the full variable domain is SQTIHQWPATLVQPVGSPLSLECTVEGTSNPNLYWYRQAAGRGLQLLFYSVGIGQISSEVPQNLSASRPQDRQFILSSKKLLLSDSGFYLCAWAIPSGTQYFGPGTRLLVL.

Here the CDR3 DNA reads TGTGCCAGCTCTAAGCGGGAGAGCTCCTACAATGAGCAGTTCTTC. Its translation: CASSKRESSYNEQFF. The chain recombines TRBV18 with TRBJ2-1; 8 bases are a match to TRBD2. V lost 6 bases, J lost 0 bases, and 4 bases stayed unmatched. Germline V gene lookup returns CDR1 KGHSH and CDR2 LQKENI. The CDR3 covers 15 residues. The full variable domain, its missing parts supplied by reference TRBV18 and TRBJ2-1, is NAGVMQNPRHLVRRRGQEARLRCSPMKGHSHVYWYRQLPEEGLKFMVYLQKENIIDESGMPKERFSAEFPKEGPSILRIQQVVRGDSAAYFCASSKRESSYNEQFFGPGTRLTVL.

The V call is TRBV28, the J call TRBJ2-1; 8 nucleotides line up with TRBD2. Trimming took 3 bases from V and 6 from J; bases not matched to a gene: 4. This CDR3 comprises 14 residues. Germline V gene data show CDR1 as MDHEN and CDR2 as SYDVKM. The CDR3 nucleotides are TGTGCCAGCAGTTTGGGACTAGGGGGCAATGAGCAGTTCTTC. Amino acid sequence: CASSLGLGGNEQFF.

V and J are TRBV7-9 and TRBJ2-5, with D perhaps matching TRBD1 (7 bases). The germline V and J ends were trimmed by 1 base and 1 base, with 10 bases remaining between them. Germline assignment: CDR1 SEHNR and CDR2 FQNEAQ (reference sequence). The CDR3 contains 15 residues. The CDR3 loop is CASSLGGTVQETQYF. Written as DNA, the CDR3 is TGTGCCAGCAGCTTAGGCGGGACAGTCCAAGAGACCCAGTACTTC.

J is TRBJ2-5 and V is TRBV12-3 or TRBV12-4, with D perhaps given as TRBD1 or TRBD2 (5 bases each). The CDR3 covers 15 residues. V was clipped by 5 bases and J by 4 bases, with 17 bases between them. The CDR3 DNA follows: TGTGCCAGCAGTGCCTCGGGACGGCCCGGAGAGACCCAGTACTTC. It is translated as CASSASGRPGETQYF.

This clonotype was seen a single time. The CDR3: CATSEDSGFGYTF. The CDR3 nucleotides read TGTGCCACCAGTGAGGATTCAGGGTTCGGCTACACCTTC. The chain uses TRBV24-1 and TRBJ1-2; possibly TRBD1 for D (5 bases). Between the trimmed V and J ends, which lost 4 bases and 8 bases, there was a span of 13 bases. The CDR3 spans 13 residues. CDR1 is KGHDR and CDR2 is SFDVKD in the germline V gene.

This chain uses TRBV12-3 or TRBV12-4 with TRBJ2-2; 8 nucleotides agree with TRBD1. The CDR3 loop spans 17 amino acids. The J segment lost 5 bases and the V segment lost 5 bases, leaving 13 bases of the junction unmatched. Here the CDR3 DNA reads TGTGCCAGCAGTGCCCGACGGACAGGGCGTCGGACCGGGGAGCTGTTTTTT. Amino acid sequence: CASSARRTGRRTGELFF.

The J gene is TRBJ2-3, the V gene TRBV28; D possibly corresponds to TRBD2 (6 bases). Deletions cut 2 bases from V and 8 bases from J, with 17 bases between. This CDR3 is built from 15 residues. The germline gives CDR1 MDHEN, CDR2 SYDVKM. DNA for the CDR3: TGTGCCAGCAGTTTAGTAGCGGCCGGCCCGCCTACGCAGTATTTT. Protein: CASSLVAAGPPTQYF. The complete variable domain, with remaining parts taken from reference TRBV28 and TRBJ2-3, reads DVKVTQSSRYLVKRTGEKVFLECVQDMDHENMFWYRQDPGLGLRLIYFSYDVKMKEKGDIPEGYSVSREKKERFSLILESASTNQTSMYLCASSLVAAGPPTQYFGPGTRLTVL.

This chain uses TRBV4-2 with TRBJ2-1, with 9 nucleotides matching TRBD2. This CDR3 is 16 amino acids long. The V gene's germline CDR1 is LGHNA and CDR2 YNFKEQ. V was pared by 0 bases and J by 14 bases, with 14 bases of the junction left unmatched. DNA for the CDR3: TGTGCCAGCAGCCAAGAGAGCGGGGGGCCGGTCGGGGGAGAGTTCTTC. Its translation: CASSQESGGPVGGEFF.

CDR3: CASSKLPPGRLISYEQYF. CDR3 sequence (DNA): TGTGCCAGCAGCAAGTTACCTCCAGGCAGGTTGATCTCCTACGAGCAGTACTTC. The chain joins TRBV6-2 or TRBV6-3 to TRBJ2-7; D call uncertain. Germline V gene lookup returns CDR1 MNHEY and CDR2 SVGEGT. The CDR3 loop spans 18 amino acids. V lost 6 bases and J lost 0, with 24 bases in between.

The J gene is TRBJ2-1, the V gene TRBV18; 12 nucleotides match TRBD1. Unmatched junction bases numbered 9, after V lost 5 bases and J lost 7 bases. CDR1 is KGHSH, CDR2 LQKENI, per germline. This CDR3 has 16 amino acids. The CDR3 DNA is TGTGCCAGCTCATCCTCCGGGACAGGGGGCCCTAATGAGCAGTTCTTC. It codes for CASSSSGTGGPNEQFF.

The V and J genes are TRBV7-2 and TRBJ2-5, with D perhaps matching TRBD2 (5 bases). The J call is doubtful: the DNA matches TRBJ2-1 better. CDR3 length equals 13 residues. In germline, CDR1 is SGHTA, CDR2 FQGNSA. CDR3 DNA sequence: TGTGCCAGCAGCTTAGCGCAGGAGTCTAGCCAGTTCTTC. Its protein product is CASSLAQESSQFF.

The rearrangement links TRBV6-2 or TRBV6-3 to TRBJ2-6; maybe TRBD1 (6 bases). Germline CDR1 MNHEY, CDR2 SVGEGT. The CDR3 contains 16 residues. Trimming shortened V by 5 bases and J by 0 bases, and 11 bases separated the two germline ends. CDR3: CASSTRGSSGANVLTF. The DNA for the CDR3 is TGTGCCAGCAGTACCAGGGGCTCCTCTGGGGCCAACGTCCTGACTTTC.

The J gene is TRBJ1-4, the V gene TRBV6-5; D may be TRBD1 (5 bases). Germline V gene sequence: CDR1 MNHEY, CDR2 SVGAGI. V was trimmed by 3 bases and J by 7 bases, leaving 15 bases between them. The length of the CDR3 is 15 residues. The CDR3 sequence: CASSYSGDGSEKLFF. The CDR3 DNA sequence: TGTGCCAGCAGTTATAGTGGGGACGGTAGTGAAAAACTGTTTTTT.

The chain links TRBV7-9 to TRBJ1-6; 9 positions match TRBD1. CDR3 length: 16 amino acids. V was pared by 5 bases and J by 7 bases, with 9 bases of the junction left unmatched. CDR1 SEHNR and CDR2 FQNEAQ come from the germline V gene (reference sequence). The CDR3, as DNA: TGTGCCAGCAGCCTACTGCCCGGGACAGGGAATTCACCCCTCCACTTT. Protein sequence: CASSLLPGTGNSPLHF.